Detailed here is one T cell receptor (beta chain). What antigen it recognizes has not been identified. No much larger clone is present one base from it, and per-base qualities are unavailable. This record belongs to a study of graft-versus-host responses after intestinal transplantation (dated by TCRdb to the early 2020s). About the study as a whole: Recipients received multivisceral, liver-intestinal, or isolated intestinal transplants. A peak of at least 4% donor T cells among recipient peripheral blood mononuclear cells was the definition used for donor T cell macrochimerism. Anti-thymocyte globulin induction was given to all recipients, followed by maintenance tacrolimus and steroids for approximately three years. Alloreactive clones were identified by sequencing pre-transplant mixed lymphocyte reaction products and comparing them with unstimulated pre-transplant donor and recipient T cells. Rather than being sequenced by the commercial service, samples from a few later patients were sequenced in-house on an Illumina MiSeq and processed with MiXCR. Bulk TCR-beta CDR3 sequencing was used to track graft-versus-host and host-versus-graft alloreactive T cell clones in the graft, circulation and bone marrow after intestinal transplantation. The cohort enrolled 24 intestinal transplant recipients, one of whom was a retransplant, and 3 patients without pretransplant specimens were excluded. Paper-wide results and their limitations: Patients with donor T cell macrochimerism had high GvH to HvG T cell clonal ratios in their allografts. Peak levels of circulating GvH clones were associated with declines in HvG clones early after transplant. GvH clones were detected in recipient bone marrow, and some of these GvH clones were observed earlier in ileal mucosa or blood, consistent with an intestinal mucosal origin. The conclusions were limited by the relatively low number and heterogeneity of the intestinal transplant patients.

In the first month after transplant, blood samples were collected up to 4 times, and after that at least monthly when available. CDR1 and CDR2 were assigned from the germline V gene as SGHDT and YYEEEE. Measured from the cysteine to the phenylalanine, the CDR3 is 13 residues long. The retained sequence is limited to the CDR3, 39 bases, with the frame set at the first base. V sheds 7 bases and J sheds 3 bases, leaving 13 bases between their ends. The library was produced with the immunoSEQ multiplex PCR assay. Adaptive Biotechnologies carried out high-throughput TCR-beta CDR3 sequencing of genomic DNA for most patients. In the source study's methods: Adaptive's ImmunoSEQ software was the source of the TCR sequencing data for about 18 patients, while three other patients were processed with MiXCR and VDJtools. Because the origin of CDR3 nucleotide sequences shared between donor and recipient could not be assigned, those sequences were removed. Alloreactive clones required at least 2-fold expansion over unstimulated cells and minimum CFSE-low frequency of 0.002% (template counts) or 0.001% (read counts). A clone was considered mappable if detected in the sequenced pre-transplant spleen, lymph node, or MLR CFSE-low populations of the donor or recipient. The cumulative frequency of alloreactive clones was calculated as a percentage of all sequences, weighted by copy number. The table was pulled from immuneACCESS by TCRdb, which kept in-frame rearrangements only. Such tables lose some clones; where checked, under half of the loss comes from unresolved V genes, and the rest has no known cause. V and J calls and clone size follow that table, whereas D and trimming were derived from the DNA. For this sample there are fewer than 100,000 clones; 86% appear just once. The ten top clones hold approximately 1.5% of the sample.

The chain is assembled from TRBV5-6 and TRBJ2-5; the D gene assignment is ambiguous. The clonotype originates from a human patient who received an intestinal transplant, so some T cells may come from the graft donor. The sequencing here drew on PBMCs, taken 255 days after intestinal transplant. The CDR3 loop reads CASGEVIKETQYF. The nucleotides are TGTGCCAGCGGCGAGGTCATAAAAGAGACCCAGTACTTC.